This section outlines one T cell receptor (beta chain) sequence together with its context. This specimen includes other DNA sequences encoding the same CDR3. These data come from a study of blood T cell repertoires in COVID-19. Across the study: From T cells, B-cell-depleted T cells, or PBMCs came the material, which was cDNA or gDNA.

Produced via immunoSEQ multiplex PCR; TCRdb's table is partial and in-frame only. The table has fewer than 200,000 clones, about 85% seen once. V was cut by 5 bases and J by 6 bases, with 16 bases left in between. The CDR3 is 15 residues long. From germline, CDR1 is SGHTA and CDR2 FQGNSA. This receptor was taken from a man aged 55 to 70 who had recovered from COVID-19. This sequence joins TRBV7-2 and TRBJ2-2, with D possibly matching TRBD2 (5 bases). Sequencing was carried out using peripheral blood. The CDR3 protein is CASSPSGGRAGELFF. DNA for the CDR3: TGTGCCAGCAGCCCCAGCGGCGGTAGGGCCGGGGAGCTGTTTTTT.